This paragraph covers one T cell receptor (beta chain) sequence. In the original processing: Reference gene primers were amplified, and this amplification served to estimate nucleated cell counts. Produced via immunoSEQ multiplex PCR; TCRdb's table is partial and in-frame only. Clonal size and the V and J genes are those of that table, whereas D and trimming came from the DNA. The sample includes tens of thousands of clones, about 72% seen only once; the top ten take 43%. This sample was taken from a study of blood T cell repertoires in COVID-19. After removal of 6 bases from V and 2 bases from J, the junction contained 3 bases not matched to a gene. Germline CDR1 SGHAT, CDR2 FQNNGV. The CDR3 totals 13 residues.

The chain couples TRBV11-2 to TRBJ1-2, with 7 bases lining up with TRBD1. The TCR sequence derives from an elderly woman with acute or convalescent COVID-19. Sequenced input: peripheral blood. Written as DNA, the CDR3 is TGTGCCAGCAGTTCCAGGGGGAACTATGGCTACACCTTC. This sequence encodes CASSSRGNYGYTF.